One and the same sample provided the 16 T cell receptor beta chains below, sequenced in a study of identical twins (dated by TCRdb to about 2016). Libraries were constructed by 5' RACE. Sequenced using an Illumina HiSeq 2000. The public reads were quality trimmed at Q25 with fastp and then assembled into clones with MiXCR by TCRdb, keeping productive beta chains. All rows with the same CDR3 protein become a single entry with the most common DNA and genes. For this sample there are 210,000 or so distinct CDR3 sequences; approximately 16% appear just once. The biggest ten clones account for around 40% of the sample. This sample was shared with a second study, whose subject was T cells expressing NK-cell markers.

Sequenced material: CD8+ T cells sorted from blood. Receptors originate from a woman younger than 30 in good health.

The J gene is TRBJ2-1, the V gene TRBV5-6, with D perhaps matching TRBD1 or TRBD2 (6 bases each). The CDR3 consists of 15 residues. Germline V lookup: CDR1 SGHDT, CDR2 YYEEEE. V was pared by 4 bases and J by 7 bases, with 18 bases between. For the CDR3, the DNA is TGTGCCAGCAGCCCCCCCACGGGGGCCTTAAATGAGCAGTTCTTC. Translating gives CASSPPTGALNEQFF.

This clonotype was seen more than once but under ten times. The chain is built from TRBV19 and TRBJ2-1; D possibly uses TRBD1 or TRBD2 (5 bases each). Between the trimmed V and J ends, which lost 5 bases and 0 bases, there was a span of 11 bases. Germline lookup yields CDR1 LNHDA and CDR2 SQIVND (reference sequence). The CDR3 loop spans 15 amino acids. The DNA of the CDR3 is TGTGCCAGTAGTCCCGGGACCATCTCCTACAATGAGCAGTTCTTC. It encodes CASSPGTISYNEQFF. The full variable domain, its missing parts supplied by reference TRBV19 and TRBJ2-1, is DGGITQSPKYLFRKEGQNVTLSCEQNLNHDAMYWYRQDPGQGLRLIYYSQIVNDFQKGDIAEGYSVSREKKESFPLTVTSAQKNPTAFYLCASSPGTISYNEQFFGPGTRLTVL.

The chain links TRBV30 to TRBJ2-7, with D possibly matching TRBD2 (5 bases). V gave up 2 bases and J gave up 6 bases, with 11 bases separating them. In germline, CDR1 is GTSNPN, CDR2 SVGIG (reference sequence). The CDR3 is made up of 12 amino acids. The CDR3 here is CAWSISSSEQYF. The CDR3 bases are TGTGCCTGGAGTATTTCTAGCTCCGAGCAGTACTTC.

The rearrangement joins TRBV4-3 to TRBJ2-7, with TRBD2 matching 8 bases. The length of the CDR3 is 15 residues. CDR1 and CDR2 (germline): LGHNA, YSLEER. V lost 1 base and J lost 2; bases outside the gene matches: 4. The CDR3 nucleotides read TGCGCCAGCAGCCAAGTTTTAGCGGGGACCTACGAGCAGTACTTC. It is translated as CASSQVLAGTYEQYF.

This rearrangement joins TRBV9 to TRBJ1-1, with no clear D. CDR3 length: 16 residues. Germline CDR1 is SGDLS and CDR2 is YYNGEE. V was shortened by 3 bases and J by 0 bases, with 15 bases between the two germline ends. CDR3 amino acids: CASSGNNKVMNTEAFF. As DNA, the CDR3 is TGTGCCAGCAGCGGAAACAACAAGGTAATGAACACTGAAGCTTTCTTT.

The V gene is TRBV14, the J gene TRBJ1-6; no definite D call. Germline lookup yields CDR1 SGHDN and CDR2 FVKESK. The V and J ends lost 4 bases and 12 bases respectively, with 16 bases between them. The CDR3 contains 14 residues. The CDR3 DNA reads TGTGCCAGCAGCCGGATCGGAAGGGCGAAACCCCTCCACTTT. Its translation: CASSRIGRAKPLHF. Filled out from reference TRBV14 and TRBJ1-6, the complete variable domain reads EAGVTQFPSHSVIEKGQTVTLRCDPISGHDNLYWYRRVMGKEIKFLLHFVKESKQDESGMPNNRFLAERTGGTYSTLKVQPAELEDSGVYFCASSRIGRAKPLHFGNGTRLTVT.

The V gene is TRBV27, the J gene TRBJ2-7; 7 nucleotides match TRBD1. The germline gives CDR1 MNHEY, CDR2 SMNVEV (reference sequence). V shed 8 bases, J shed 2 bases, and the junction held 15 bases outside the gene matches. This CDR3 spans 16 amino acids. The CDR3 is CASGPIGTANTYEQYF. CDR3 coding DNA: TGTGCCAGCGGTCCAATCGGGACAGCGAACACCTACGAGCAGTACTTC.

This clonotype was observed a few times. CDR3 protein: CASSSDLDRGFPNYGYTF. As DNA, the CDR3 is TGTGCCAGCAGCTCCGATTTGGACAGGGGATTTCCAAACTATGGCTACACCTTC. This sequence joins TRBV13 and TRBJ1-2; 9 bases line up with TRBD1. Germline CDR1 and CDR2: PRHDT and FYEKMQ (reference sequence). The CDR3 is made up of 18 amino acids. V was clipped by 4 bases and J by 2 bases; unmatched bases: 14. The full variable domain, with the rest looked up from reference TRBV13 and TRBJ1-2, is AAGVIQSPRHLIKEKRETATLKCYPIPRHDTVYWYQQGPGQDPQFLISFYEKMQSDKGSIPDRFSAQQFSDYHSELNMSSLELGDSALYFCASSSDLDRGFPNYGYTFGSGTRLTVV.

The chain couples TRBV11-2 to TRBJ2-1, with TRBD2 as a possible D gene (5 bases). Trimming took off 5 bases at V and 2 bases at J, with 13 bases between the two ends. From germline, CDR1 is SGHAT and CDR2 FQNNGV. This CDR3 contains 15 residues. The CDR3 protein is CASSPSAGPYNEQFF. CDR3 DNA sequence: TGTGCCAGCAGCCCCAGTGCGGGCCCCTACAATGAGCAGTTCTTC.

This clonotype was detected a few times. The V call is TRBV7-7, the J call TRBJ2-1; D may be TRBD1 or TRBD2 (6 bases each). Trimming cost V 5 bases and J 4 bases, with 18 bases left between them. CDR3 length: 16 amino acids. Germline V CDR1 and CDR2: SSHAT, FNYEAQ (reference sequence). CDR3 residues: CASSPNVGGGYNEQFF. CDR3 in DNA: TGTGCCAGCAGCCCTAACGTAGGGGGAGGTTACAATGAGCAGTTCTTC.

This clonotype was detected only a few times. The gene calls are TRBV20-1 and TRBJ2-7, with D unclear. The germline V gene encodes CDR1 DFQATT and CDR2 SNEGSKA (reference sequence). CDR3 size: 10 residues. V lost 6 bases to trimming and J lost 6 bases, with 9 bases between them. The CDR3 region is CSAPRREQYF. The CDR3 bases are TGCAGTGCCCCTCGGCGCGAGCAGTACTTC.

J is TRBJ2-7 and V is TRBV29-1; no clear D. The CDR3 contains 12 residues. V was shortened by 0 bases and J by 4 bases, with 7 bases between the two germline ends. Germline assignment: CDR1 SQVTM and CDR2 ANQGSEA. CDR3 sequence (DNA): TGCAGCGTTGAAGATGGAGTGTACGAGCAGTACTTC. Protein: CSVEDGVYEQYF.

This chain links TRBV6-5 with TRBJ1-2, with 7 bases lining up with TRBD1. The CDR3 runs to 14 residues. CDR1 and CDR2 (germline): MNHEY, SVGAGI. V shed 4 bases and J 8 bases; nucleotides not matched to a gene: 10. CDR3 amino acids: CASSLNSGGRGYTF. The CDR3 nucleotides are TGTGCCAGCAGTTTAAATTCAGGGGGTAGAGGCTACACCTTC.

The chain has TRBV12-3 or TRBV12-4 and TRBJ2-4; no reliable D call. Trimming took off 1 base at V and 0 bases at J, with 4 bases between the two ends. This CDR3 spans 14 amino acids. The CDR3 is CASSLVLAKNIQYF. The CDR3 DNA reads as TGTGCCAGCAGTTTAGTACTAGCCAAAAACATTCAGTACTTC.

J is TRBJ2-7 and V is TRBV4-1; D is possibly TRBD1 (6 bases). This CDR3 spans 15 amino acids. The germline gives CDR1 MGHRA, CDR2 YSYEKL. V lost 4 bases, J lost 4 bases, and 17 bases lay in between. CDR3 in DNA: TGCGCCAGCAGCCGAGGACCAGGGGACCTTTACGAGCAGTACTTC. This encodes CASSRGPGDLYEQYF.

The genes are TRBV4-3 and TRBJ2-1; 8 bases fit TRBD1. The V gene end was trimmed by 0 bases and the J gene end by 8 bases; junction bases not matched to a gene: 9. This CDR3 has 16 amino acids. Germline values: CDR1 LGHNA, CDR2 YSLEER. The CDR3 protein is CASSQDLRGQGDEQFF. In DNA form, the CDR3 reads TGCGCCAGCAGCCAAGATCTCAGGGGGCAAGGGGATGAGCAGTTCTTC.